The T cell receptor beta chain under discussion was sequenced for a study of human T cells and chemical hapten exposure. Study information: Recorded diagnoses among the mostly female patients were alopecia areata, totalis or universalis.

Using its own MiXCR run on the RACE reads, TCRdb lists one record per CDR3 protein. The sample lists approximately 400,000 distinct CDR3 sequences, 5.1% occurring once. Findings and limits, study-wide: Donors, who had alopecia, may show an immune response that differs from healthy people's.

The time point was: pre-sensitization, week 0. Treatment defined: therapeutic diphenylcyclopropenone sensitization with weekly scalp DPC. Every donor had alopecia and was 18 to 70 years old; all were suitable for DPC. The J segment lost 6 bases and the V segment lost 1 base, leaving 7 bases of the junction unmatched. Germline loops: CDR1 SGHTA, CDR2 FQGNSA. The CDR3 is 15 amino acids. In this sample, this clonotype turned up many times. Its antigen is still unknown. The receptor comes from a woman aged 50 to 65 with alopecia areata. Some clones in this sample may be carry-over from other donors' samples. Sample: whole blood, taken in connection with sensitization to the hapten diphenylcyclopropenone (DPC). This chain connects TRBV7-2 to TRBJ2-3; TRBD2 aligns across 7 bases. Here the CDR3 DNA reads TGTGCCAGCAGCTTAGATGCGGGAGCAGTGGATACGCAGTATTTT. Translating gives CASSLDAGAVDTQYF.